This passage covers 21 T cell receptor beta chains from one sample sequenced in a study of blood T cell repertoires in COVID-19. Method: immunoSEQ multiplex PCR; TCRdb's copy keeps in-frame clones and lacks some. The table lists 45,000 or so clones, around 85% of them singletons. Sequenced input: peripheral blood. Source of these receptors: a human donor in a cohort sampled during active COVID-19.

This chain joins TRBV2 and TRBJ1-6; D not resolved. Per the germline V gene, CDR1 is SNHLY and CDR2 is FYNNEI. The CDR3 runs 13 residues. Deletions cut 9 bases from V and 10 bases from J, with 16 bases between. CDR3 nucleotides: TGTGCCAGTAAAGGGAGTTTTCTCTCACCCCTCCACTTT. Its translation: CASKGSFLSPLHF.

This clone was recorded once. V is TRBV6-5 and J is TRBJ2-1; TRBD2 agrees at 7 bases. The germline CDR1 and CDR2 sequences are MNHEY and SVGAGI. V was clipped by 2 bases and J by 9 bases; unmatched bases: 4. The length of the CDR3 is 13 residues. The CDR3 DNA is TGTGCCAGCAGTTACGAGGGCGGGGGTGAGCAGTTCTTC. Amino acids: CASSYEGGGEQFF.

This chain uses TRBV2 with TRBJ1-1; a possible D gene is TRBD1 (5 bases). The germline V gene encodes CDR1 SNHLY and CDR2 FYNNEI. V was shortened by 7 bases and J by 1 base, with 16 bases between the two germline ends. The CDR3 loop spans 15 amino acids. The CDR3 coding sequence is TGTGCCAGCACGAGTCAGGGATGGGGGAACACTGAAGCTTTCTTT. Amino acid sequence: CASTSQGWGNTEAFF.

The chain combines TRBV4-1 with TRBJ2-4, with D perhaps matching TRBD2 (5 bases). The CDR3 sequence is 17 residues long. Trimming pared 0 bases from V and 1 base from J, leaving 13 bases between. In germline, CDR1 is MGHRA, CDR2 YSYEKL. CDR3 residues: CASSQDGQPGAKNIQYF. The CDR3 nucleotides are TGCGCCAGCAGCCAAGACGGGCAGCCGGGGGCCAAAAACATTCAGTACTTC.

The J gene is TRBJ1-3, the V gene TRBV6-6; D is possibly TRBD1 (5 bases). The germline CDR1 and CDR2 sequences are MNHNY and SVGAGI (reference sequence). This CDR3 has 20 amino acids. The ends were cut back, 6 bases at V and 0 bases at J, with 27 bases in the middle. CDR3 amino acids: CASSPRGGNPSHISGNTIYF. Written as DNA, the CDR3 is TGTGCCAGCAGCCCGCGGGGGGGTAACCCCTCTCACATCTCTGGAAACACCATATATTTT.

The chain combines TRBV24-1 with TRBJ1-2, with D perhaps matching TRBD1 (5 bases). Germline loops: CDR1 KGHDR, CDR2 SFDVKD. V dropped 3 bases and J dropped 7 bases, with 11 bases sitting between them. The CDR3 totals 13 residues. CDR3 sequence reads: CATSDPRVGGYTF. CDR3 sequence (DNA): TGTGCCACCAGTGATCCCAGGGTCGGTGGCTACACCTTC.

V usage is TRBV18 and J usage is TRBJ2-1, with D perhaps TRBD1 (6 bases). Germline V lookup: CDR1 KGHSH, CDR2 LQKENI. The CDR3 consists of 15 residues. V gave up 1 base and J gave up 6 bases, with 13 bases separating them. The CDR3 here is CASSPRDNTLNEQFF. In nucleotides, the CDR3 is TGTGCCAGCTCACCACGGGACAACACTCTCAATGAGCAGTTCTTC.

The V and J genes are TRBV18 and TRBJ2-5; D might be TRBD2 (5 bases). With 1 base removed from V and 7 bases from J, the gap between germline ends came to 10 bases. The CDR3 spans 13 residues. Germline CDR1 KGHSH, CDR2 LQKENI. This CDR3 is CASSPQGEGTQYF. CDR3 in DNA: TGTGCCAGCTCACCACAGGGTGAGGGGACCCAGTACTTC.

This clone has only a few counts. The rearrangement links TRBV7-2 to TRBJ1-3; the D gene is possibly TRBD1 (6 bases). Germline CDR1 and CDR2: SGHTA and FQGNSA. The CDR3 has 16 amino acids. Between the trimmed V and J ends, which lost 0 bases and 4 bases, there was a span of 13 bases. CDR3 in DNA: TGTGCCAGCAGCTTAGCTCAGGGGCGATTAGGAAACACCATATATTTT. This encodes CASSLAQGRLGNTIYF.

The rearrangement links TRBV7-9 to TRBJ1-2, with D possibly TRBD1 on 5 matching bases. This CDR3 spans 14 amino acids. V was cut by 1 base and J by 6 bases, with 12 bases left in between. Per the germline V gene, CDR1 is SEHNR and CDR2 is FQNEAQ (reference sequence). The CDR3 region is CASSLEGHRDGYTF. Here the CDR3 DNA reads TGTGCCAGCAGCTTAGAGGGGCATCGCGATGGCTACACCTTC. Full variable domain (outside the CDR3, taken from reference TRBV7-9 and TRBJ1-2): DTGVSQNPRHKITKRGQNVTFRCDPISEHNRLYWYRQTLGQGPEFLTYFQNEAQLEKSRLLSDRFSAERPKGSFSTLEIQRTEQGDSAMYLCASSLEGHRDGYTFGSGTRLTVV.

The genes are TRBV30 and TRBJ1-1, with D possibly being TRBD1 (5 bases). CDR1 is GTSNPN, CDR2 SVGIG, per germline (reference sequence). This CDR3 spans 14 amino acids. The V gene lost 0 bases and the J gene lost 2 bases, with 10 bases spanning the gap. CDR3 residues: CAWSVGRANTEAFF. The CDR3 DNA follows: TGTGCCTGGAGTGTAGGCAGGGCAAACACTGAAGCTTTCTTT.

The chain joins TRBV7-8 to TRBJ2-2; TRBD2 matches at 7 bases. The CDR3 length is 18 residues. J gave up 1 base and V 5 bases, and 13 bases lay outside the gene matches. The germline V gene has CDR1 SGHVS and CDR2 FQNEAQ. Here the CDR3 DNA reads TGTGCCAGCAGCGTCACCCCTGGGAGGGAGGGGAACACCGGGGAGCTGTTTTTT. This codes for CASSVTPGREGNTGELFF.

This chain's CDR3 is CASSQGLINTGELFF. CDR3 nucleotide sequence: TGTGCCAGCAGCCAAGGGCTTATCAACACCGGGGAGCTGTTTTTT. The V call is TRBV3-1 (or the pseudogene TRBV3-2), the J call TRBJ2-2; D ambiguous. CDR3 length equals 15 residues. Germline V gene data show CDR1 as LGHDT and CDR2 as YNNKEL (reference sequence). Trimming cost V 1 base and J 2 bases, with 8 bases left between them.

The V gene is TRBV7-2, the J gene TRBJ2-5; TRBD1 agrees at 7 bases. Germline assignment: CDR1 SGHTA and CDR2 FQGNSA. The CDR3 runs to 14 residues. The J segment lost 4 bases and the V segment lost 1 base, leaving 3 bases of the junction unmatched. The CDR3 nucleotides are TGTGCCAGCAGCTTAGTCCCAGGGGGAGAGACCCAGTACTTC. This codes for CASSLVPGGETQYF.

The chain employs TRBV7-3 and TRBJ2-1; 8 bases map to TRBD2. CDR3 length: 13 amino acids. Germline V gene sequence: CDR1 SGHTA, CDR2 FQGTGA. The junction had 2 bases not matched to a gene; V was cut back by 5 bases and J by 5 bases. CDR3 residues: CASSKTSDNEQFF. The CDR3 bases are TGTGCCAGCAGCAAGACTAGCGACAATGAGCAGTTCTTC. The whole variable domain, remainder taken from reference TRBV7-3 and TRBJ2-1, is GAGVSQTPSNKVTEKGKYVELRCDPISGHTALYWYRQSLGQGPEFLIYFQGTGAADDSGLPNDRFFAVRPEGSVSTLKIQRTERGDSAVYLCASSKTSDNEQFFGPGTRLTVL.

V gene TRBV30 combines with J gene TRBJ1-4; D not resolved. Between the trimmed V and J ends, which lost 0 bases and 1 base, there was a span of 6 bases. CDR3 size: 14 residues. Germline-derived CDR1 and CDR2 are GTSNPN and SVGIG (reference sequence). The CDR3 protein is CAWSVLRTNEKLFF. The CDR3 DNA reads TGTGCCTGGAGTGTGTTGAGAACTAATGAAAAACTGTTTTTT.

The V and J genes are TRBV30 and TRBJ2-3; D not resolved. V gave up 0 bases and J gave up 3 bases, with 4 bases separating them. Germline CDR1 reads GTSNPN; CDR2 reads SVGIG (reference sequence). There are 12 residues in the CDR3. The CDR3 bases are TGTGCCTGGAGTGTCGAGACAGATACGCAGTATTTT. It is translated as CAWSVETDTQYF.

The chain joins TRBV5-1 to TRBJ2-7; TRBD2 might be the D (5 bases). This CDR3 is built from 14 residues. The V gene's germline CDR1 is SGHRS and CDR2 YFSETQ. V lost 4 bases and J 2 bases, leaving 13 bases between the germline ends. In DNA form, the CDR3 reads TGCGCCAGCAGCAAGGACGGCGGGCCCTACGAGCAGTACTTC. This sequence encodes CASSKDGGPYEQYF.

The J gene is TRBJ2-7, the V gene TRBV11-2; D gene uncertain. Germline V CDR1 and CDR2: SGHAT, FQNNGV. The V and J ends lost 1 base and 4 bases respectively, with 5 bases between them. There are 12 residues in the CDR3. The CDR3 bases are TGTGCCAGCAGCTTAGGCAGGTACGAGCAGTACTTC. Translating gives CASSLGRYEQYF.

This chain uses TRBV25-1 with TRBJ2-3; 10 bases match TRBD2. The CDR3 consists of 15 residues. Trimming took 5 bases from V and 4 from J; bases not matched to a gene: 6. Looked up from germline, CDR1 is MGHDK and CDR2 is SYGVNS. The CDR3 sequence is CASSYASGGSDTQYF. In DNA, the CDR3 is TGTGCCAGCAGTTATGCTAGCGGGGGATCAGATACGCAGTATTTT. The full variable domain, completed using reference TRBV25-1 and TRBJ2-3, is EADIYQTPRYLVIGTGKKITLECSQTMGHDKMYWYQQDPGMELHLIHYSYGVNSTEKGDLSSESTVSRIRTEHFPLTLESARPSHTSQYLCASSYASGGSDTQYFGPGTRLTVL.

V is TRBV4-2 and J is TRBJ2-5, with TRBD2 matching 7 bases. This CDR3 contains 16 residues. V trimming: 4 bases; J trimming: 2 bases; junction bases outside the gene matches: 10. Germline values: CDR1 LGHNA, CDR2 YNFKEQ. Here the CDR3 DNA reads TGTGCCAGCAGCCGGCTTGGTGGGAGGGAACAAGAGACCCAGTACTTC. It encodes CASSRLGGREQETQYF.